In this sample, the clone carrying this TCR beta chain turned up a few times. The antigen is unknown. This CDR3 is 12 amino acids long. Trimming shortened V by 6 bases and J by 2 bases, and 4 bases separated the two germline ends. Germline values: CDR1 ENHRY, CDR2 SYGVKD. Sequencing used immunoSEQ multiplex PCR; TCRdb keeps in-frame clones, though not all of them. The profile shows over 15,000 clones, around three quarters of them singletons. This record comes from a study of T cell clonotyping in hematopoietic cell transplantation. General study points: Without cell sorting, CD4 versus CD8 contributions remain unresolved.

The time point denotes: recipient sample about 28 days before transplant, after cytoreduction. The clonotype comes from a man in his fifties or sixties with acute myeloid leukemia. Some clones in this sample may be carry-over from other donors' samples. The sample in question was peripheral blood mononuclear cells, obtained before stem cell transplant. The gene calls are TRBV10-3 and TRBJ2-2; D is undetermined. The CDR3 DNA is TGTGCCATCAGGGGAAACACCGGGGAGCTGTTTTTT. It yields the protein CAIRGNTGELFF.